This TCR beta chain was sequenced for a study of blood T cell repertoires in COVID-19. About the study: The origin of the acute and convalescent COVID-19 samples was the United States, Italy and Spain.

Trimming at V came to 8 bases and at J to 7 bases, leaving 9 bases not matched to a gene. The germline V gene has CDR1 MNHEY and CDR2 SMNVEV (reference sequence). The CDR3 contains 13 residues. Using immunoSEQ multiplex PCR, the repertoire was profiled, and TCRdb retains in-frame clones only, with some absent. The data show 130,000 to 150,000 clones, about 90% seen once. The clonotype was recovered from a man in his fifties or sixties who had recovered from COVID-19. V usage is TRBV27 and J usage is TRBJ2-3, with TRBD2 matching over 7 bases. Sequenced input: peripheral blood. CDR3 loop: CASSVGGRNTQYF. The DNA of the CDR3 is TGTGCCAGCTCGGTCGGGGGGAGAAATACGCAGTATTTT.